This T cell receptor (beta chain) was obtained from a study of follicular helper T cells after annual influenza vaccination. Findings of the study overall: ICOS+CD38+ cTfh clonality tracked population frequency, and its change tracked circulating plasmablast change. Each annual vaccination recalled recurring oligoclonal ICOS+CD38+ cTfh clonotypes. Most later recoveries of Day 7 ICOS+CD38+ clones were ICOS-CD38- cTfh.

On this clone: Its target is not known.

Noted time point: 2014-2015 season, 7 days after vaccination. ICOS+CD38+ and ICOS-CD38- fractions were sorted from non-naive CD4+CXCR5+PD-1+ cells. Assay used: immunoSEQ multiplex PCR; TCRdb lists only in-frame clones, some missing. The table lists about 15,000 clones, less than 85% of them singletons. The CDR3 runs to 15 residues. V was clipped by 0 bases and J by 0 bases, with 7 bases between them. Per germline, CDR1 SGDLS and CDR2 YYNGEE. The receptor's source is an adult who received the influenza vaccine. This chain joins TRBV9 and TRBJ1-3, with D unclear. Sequenced material: CXCR5+ CD38- circulating T follicular helper cells from blood, taken 7 days after influenza vaccination. As to subset: circulating Tfh, non-naive CD4+CXCR5+PD-1+ (ICOS+CD38+ or ICOS-CD38-). CDR3 nucleotides: TGTGCCAGCAGCGTAGCCAGGAACTCTGGAAACACCATATATTTT. It specifies CASSVARNSGNTIYF.